The subject of this entry is one TCR beta chain. Its antigen remains unidentified. DNA at 200 ng, 25,000 to 30,000 T cell genomes, went into sorted-subset replicate PCRs. Original data processing: ImmunoSEQ junction-only sequences lacked quality scores, so their filtering differed. Using immunoSEQ multiplex PCR, the repertoire was profiled, and TCRdb retains in-frame clones only, with some absent. V and J calls and clone size are those listed in that table; D and trimming were worked out from the DNA. The data show millions of clones, with around nine tenths seen just once and under 0.15% held by the top ten. This sample is part of a study of shared clonotypes between healthy human individuals. The split of CD4+ cells yielded CD45RA+ naive and CD45RA-negative memory subsets. Findings and caveats of the study: Sampling involved blood alone; tissue repertoires likely differ.

The CDR3 runs to 17 residues. The ends lost 0 bases at V and 4 bases at J; junction bases unmatched: 9. Germline V lookup: CDR1 SGHNT, CDR2 YYREEE (reference sequence). This TCR came from a man between 18 and 29 years old in good health. The V and J genes are TRBV5-4 and TRBJ1-1, with 10 bases aligning to TRBD1. Sequenced material: naive CD4+ T cells sorted from blood. The sample's subset: CD45RA+ positively selected. The CDR3 DNA is TGTGCCAGCAGCTTGGGAGGACAGGGGGTCATGGGCACTGAAGCTTTCTTT. It is translated as CASSLGGQGVMGTEAFF.